This is a list of T cell receptor beta chains from one sample in a study of blood T cell repertoires in COVID-19. Only in-frame clones appear in the TCRdb table, and some are missing; sequencing was by immunoSEQ multiplex PCR. The table lists under 250,000 clones, around 82% of them singletons. What was sequenced was peripheral blood. These receptors were taken from a man aged 45 to 65 with active or convalescent COVID-19. CDR3s include the opening cysteine and the closing phenylalanine or tryptophan. A D gene is named only where the DNA matches it firmly. Size values are once, few and many counts, or a class for expanded clones, and some rows have none.

NA	TRBV16	NA	TRBJ1-6	TGTGCCAGCAGCCAAAGATTCATGGCAGTGAATTCACCCCTCCACTTT	CASSQRFMAVNSPLHF
NA	TRBV28	TRBD1	TRBJ1-5	TGTGCCAGCAGTACCCTGACAGGGGGCGCGGACACCCAGCATTTT	CASSTLTGGADTQHF
NA	TRBV19	TRBD1	TRBJ1-1	TGTGCCAGTAGATACAGGGGGCTCACTGAAGCTTTCTTT	CASRYRGLTEAFF
NA	TRBV6-1	TRBD1	TRBJ1-2	TGTGCCAGCAGTGACCCGGGACAGGGAGCCTATGGCTACACCTTC	CASSDPGQGAYGYTF
NA	TRBV25-1	NA	TRBJ1-1	TGTGCCAGCAGTGCGGATGGGGGCGGGAGAACTGAAGCTTTCTTT	CASSADGGGRTEAFF
NA	TRBV6-5	TRBD1	TRBJ1-1	TGTGCCAGCCGTCCCGGGACAGGGACTAGAACTGAAGCTTTCTTT	CASRPGTGTRTEAFF
NA	TRBV14	NA	TRBJ1-4	TGTGCCAGCAGCCATAGAACAGGGTATAATGAAAAACTGTTTTTT	CASSHRTGYNEKLFF
NA	TRBV4-1	NA	TRBJ2-5	TGCGCCAGCAGCCGGGGGCCGGGAGAGACCCAGTACTTC	CASSRGPGETQYF
NA	TRBV7-2	TRBD1	TRBJ2-4	TGTGCCAGCAGCCCCGGGACAGGGGTCAACATTCAGTACTTC	CASSPGTGVNIQYF
NA	TRBV3-1/TRBV3-2	NA	TRBJ1-2	TGTGCCAGCAGCCCTCAGGGTTTCTATGGCTACACCTTC	CASSPQGFYGYTF
NA	TRBV30	TRBD1	TRBJ1-5	TGTGCCTGGAGTGCCGACAGGGATCAGCCCCAGCATTTT	CAWSADRDQPQHF
NA	TRBV15	NA	TRBJ1-1	TGTGCCACCAGCAGAGCTACGGGAATGGGTGAAGCTTTCTTT	CATSRATGMGEAFF
NA	TRBV28	TRBD1	TRBJ1-1	TGTGCCAGCAGTTTCAAGACAGGGGGGGACACTGAAGCTTTCTTT	CASSFKTGGDTEAFF
NA	TRBV19	NA	TRBJ2-2	TGTGCCAGTCTGTGGGGGGGCCACAACACCGGGGAGCTGTTTTTT	CASLWGGHNTGELFF
NA	TRBV2	NA	TRBJ1-1	TGTGCCAGCAGAGTACAGGTATTGGGGACTGAAGCTTTCTTT	CASRVQVLGTEAFF
NA	TRBV5-1	NA	TRBJ2-7	TGCGCCAGCAGCTTCGGGGTCTCACCGGGGGAGCAGTACTTC	CASSFGVSPGEQYF
NA	TRBV7-6	NA	TRBJ2-2	TGTGCCAGCAGCCCCCCCGGCGACAGGCCCGCGAACACCGGGGAGCTGTTTTTT	CASSPPGDRPANTGELFF
NA	TRBV5-6	NA	TRBJ2-5	TGTGCCAGCAGCTTCCCACAGCAAGAGACCCAGTACTTC	CASSFPQQETQYF
NA	TRBV3-1/TRBV3-2	TRBD2	TRBJ2-4	TGTGCCAGCAGCCGGAAGGGGACTAGCGGGGGTAGCAAAAACATTCAGTACTTC	CASSRKGTSGGSKNIQYF
NA	TRBV10-2	TRBD2	TRBJ2-3	TGCGCCAGCAGCCTAGGACTAGCGGGCACAGATACGCAGTATTTT	CASSLGLAGTDTQYF
NA	TRBV3-1/TRBV3-2	NA	TRBJ2-7	TGTGCCAGCAGCTCCTTCCGGGACATCTCCTACGAGCAGTACTTC	CASSSFRDISYEQYF
NA	TRBV5-1	TRBD1	TRBJ2-7	TGCGCCAGCAGCTTGGCAGGGACAGGGGGCTATGAGCAGTACTTC	CASSLAGTGGYEQYF
NA	TRBV6-4	NA	TRBJ2-5	TGTGCCAGCAGTGAGGTGGCGGGGGAGACCCAGTACTTC	CASSEVAGETQYF
once	TRBV19	TRBD1	TRBJ2-2	TGTGCCAGTAGGGACCGGGACAGGGGCATCGGGGAGCTGTTTTTT	CASRDRDRGIGELFF
NA	TRBV28	TRBD2	TRBJ2-3	TGTGCCAGCGGTGGGGTAGCGGGGGGCACAGATACGCAGTATTTT	CASGGVAGGTDTQYF
NA	TRBV6-5	TRBD1	TRBJ1-3	TGTGCCAGCGACCTGGACAGGGGGCTTGGAAACACCATATATTTT	CASDLDRGLGNTIYF
NA	TRBV10-1	NA	TRBJ2-2	TGCGCCAGCAGGGGGGACAATAACACCGGGGAGCTGTTTTTT	CASRGDNNTGELFF
NA	TRBV4-2	TRBD2	TRBJ2-3	TGTGCCAGCAGCCCTAGAGGGACTAGCGGCACAGATACGCAGTATTTT	CASSPRGTSGTDTQYF